The next 20 T cell receptor beta chains were all read from a single sample in a study of blood T cell repertoires in COVID-19. Here immunoSEQ multiplex PCR was the method, and the copy in TCRdb shows in-frame clones only, minus some. This table has roughly 170,000 clones, less than 85% appearing once. The sequencing input was PBMCs or T cells enriched from blood (not recorded which). All receptors derive from a man in his fifties who had recovered from COVID-19.

CDR3 sequence: CASSLDNRGMAFF. For the CDR3, the DNA is TGTGCCAGCAGCTTGGACAATCGGGGGATGGCTTTCTTT. This sequence joins TRBV5-5 and TRBJ1-1; TRBD1 might be the D (5 bases). CDR1 SGHKS and CDR2 YYEKEE come from the germline V gene (reference sequence). The CDR3 has 13 residues. Trimming shortened V by 0 bases and J by 11 bases, and 14 bases separated the two germline ends.

This clone was observed a few times. This chain joins TRBV6-4 and TRBJ2-1; 8 bases agree with TRBD2. CDR3 length equals 16 residues. The V gene end was trimmed by 2 bases and the J gene end by 6 bases; junction bases not matched to a gene: 9. Germline V gene sequence: CDR1 MRHNA, CDR2 SNTAGT. The CDR3 DNA is TGTGCCAGCAGTGACGGAGCGGGGGCCCCTGGCAATGAGCAGTTCTTC. Its protein is CASSDGAGAPGNEQFF.

CDR3 coding DNA: TGTGCCACCAGTTCATCTCCCACCAGGGAAGATACGCAGTATTTT. Translated, it gives CATSSSPTREDTQYF. The chain couples TRBV15 to TRBJ2-3, with D possibly TRBD1 on 5 matching bases. The CDR3 spans 15 residues. CDR1 LNHNV and CDR2 YYDKDF come from the germline V gene (reference sequence). The V gene lost 6 bases and the J gene lost 5 bases, with 18 bases spanning the gap. Full variable domain (missing parts from reference TRBV15 and TRBJ2-3): DAMVIQNPRYQVTQFGKPVTLSCSQTLNHNVMYWYQQKSSQAPKLLFHYYDKDFNNEADTPDNFQSRRPNTSFCFLDIRSPGLGDTAMYLCATSSSPTREDTQYFGPGTRLTVL.

The table lists this clone with a count of one. This sequence joins TRBV5-4 and TRBJ2-3; D may be TRBD2 (6 bases). CDR1 is SGHNT and CDR2 is YYREEE in the germline V gene (reference sequence). The CDR3 extends over 14 amino acids. V was pared by 0 bases and J by 7 bases, with 12 bases between. The CDR3 nucleotides are TGTGCCAGCAGCTTGGGGCGGGCGGGGAATACGCAGTATTTT. Translating it yields CASSLGRAGNTQYF.

In DNA, the CDR3 is TGTGCCAGCAGTTCTCGGACAGGGAACACTGAAGCTTTCTTT. Translated: CASSSRTGNTEAFF. The rearrangement links TRBV27 to TRBJ1-1; 7 bases line up with TRBD1. Germline V gives CDR1 MNHEY, CDR2 SMNVEV (reference sequence). The CDR3 has 14 residues. The V segment lost 4 bases and the J segment 1 base; nucleotides outside the gene matches: 3.

This clone is a singleton in its sample. The V call is TRBV7-2, the J call TRBJ1-1; 10 nucleotides agree with TRBD1. The CDR3 consists of 14 residues. CDR1 is SGHTA, CDR2 FQGNSA, per germline. Losses at the gene ends were 0 bases for V and 10 bases for J; bases not matched to a gene: 5. The CDR3 DNA sequence: TGTGCCAGCAGCTTAGCGCGGGACAGGGGAGGAGCTTTCTTT. Translated: CASSLARDRGGAFF.

V is TRBV18 and J is TRBJ1-5; D unresolved. Trimming stripped 2 bases from V and 3 bases from J, with 8 bases between. The CDR3 consists of 14 residues. CDR1 and CDR2 from the germline V gene are KGHSH and LQKENI. CDR3 in DNA: TGTGCCAGCTCACCATGGGCAGACAATCAGCCCCAGCATTTT. Its protein product is CASSPWADNQPQHF.

The V call is TRBV19, the J call TRBJ1-6; TRBD1 matches at 7 bases. The V segment lost 5 bases and the J segment 6 bases; nucleotides outside the gene matches: 13. Germline V lookup: CDR1 LNHDA, CDR2 SQIVND (reference sequence). The CDR3 length is 17 residues. The CDR3 DNA sequence: TGTGCCAGTAGTCGAACGGCCGCGGGACAGACTAATTCACCCCTCCACTTT. This sequence encodes CASSRTAAGQTNSPLHF.

The chain is built from TRBV7-9 and TRBJ2-6; D is perhaps TRBD1 (6 bases). This CDR3 is built from 17 residues. Germline CDR1 reads SEHNR; CDR2 reads FQNEAQ (reference sequence). The V end lost 2 bases, the J end lost 3 bases, and 14 bases lay between the germline ends. Here the CDR3 reads CASSLRSQGSGANVLTF. In nucleotides, the CDR3 is TGTGCCAGCAGCTTAAGGTCACAGGGAAGTGGGGCCAACGTCCTGACTTTC.

This chain links TRBV18 with TRBJ1-2, with TRBD1 as a possible D gene (6 bases). Between the trimmed V and J ends, which lost 3 bases and 4 bases, there was a span of 12 bases. Germline V gives CDR1 KGHSH, CDR2 LQKENI. The CDR3 is 14 residues long. CDR3 nucleotide sequence: TGTGCCAGCTCACCCAGAGAGACAGGCTATGGCTACACCTTC. This codes for CASSPRETGYGYTF.

This chain joins TRBV6-5 and TRBJ1-6; D uncertain. Germline lookup yields CDR1 MNHEY and CDR2 SVGAGI. Trimming removed 0 bases from V and 9 bases from J, with 6 bases in between. CDR3 size: 13 residues. The CDR3 protein is CASSYSAPSPLHF. As DNA, the CDR3 is TGTGCCAGCAGTTACTCAGCCCCTTCACCCCTCCACTTT.

The chain has TRBV5-4 and TRBJ1-1; 7 bases map to TRBD1. CDR1 is SGHNT and CDR2 is YYREEE in the germline V gene (reference sequence). The CDR3 runs to 14 residues. V trimming: 3 bases; J trimming: 4 bases; junction bases outside the gene matches: 6. For the CDR3, the DNA is TGTGCCAGCAGCTCCACAGGGGATAGCACTGAAGCTTTCTTT. It is translated as CASSSTGDSTEAFF. Full variable domain (remainder filled in from reference TRBV5-4 and TRBJ1-1): ETGVTQSPTHLIKTRGQQVTLRCSSQSGHNTVSWYQQALGQGPQFIFQYYREEENGRGNFPPRFSGLQFPNYSSELNVNALELDDSALYLCASSSTGDSTEAFFGQGTRLTVV.

This clone has just one count. The chain couples TRBV19 to TRBJ2-7; 11 bases fit TRBD1. Germline CDR1 is LNHDA and CDR2 is SQIVND (reference sequence). V was pared by 7 bases and J by 4 bases, with 6 bases of the junction left unmatched. This CDR3 has 14 residues. CDR3: CASTPGQGGYEQYF. For the CDR3, the DNA is TGTGCCAGTACCCCGGGACAGGGGGGTTACGAGCAGTACTTC.

This clone was seen just once. The chain recombines TRBV5-6 with TRBJ1-2; D is perhaps TRBD1 (5 bases). V dropped 1 base and J dropped 0 bases, with 7 bases sitting between them. CDR3 length: 14 residues. Germline CDR1 and CDR2: SGHDT and YYEEEE. The CDR3 DNA sequence: TGTGCCAGCAGCTTGTCAGGGTCTAACTATGGCTACACCTTC. This codes for CASSLSGSNYGYTF.

The chain has TRBV7-2 and TRBJ1-2, with 7 bases that match TRBD1. CDR1 and CDR2 from the germline V gene are SGHTA and FQGNSA. The V and J ends lost 5 bases and 8 bases, in that order; junction bases with no gene match: 14. The CDR3 runs to 15 residues. The CDR3 protein is CASSKAGGNYVGYTF. CDR3 coding DNA: TGTGCCAGCAGCAAAGCAGGGGGAAACTATGTAGGCTACACCTTC.

J is TRBJ2-4 and V is TRBV7-2; D possibly corresponds to TRBD2 (6 bases). CDR3 size: 15 residues. V lost 2 bases and J 3 bases, leaving 11 bases between the germline ends. Germline CDR1 reads SGHTA; CDR2 reads FQGNSA. CDR3 sequence: CASSLNGGDKNIQYF. The DNA for the CDR3 is TGTGCCAGCAGCTTAAATGGCGGGGACAAAAACATTCAGTACTTC.

The chain links TRBV9 to TRBJ2-4; D is undetermined. The CDR3 is 14 amino acids. In germline, CDR1 is SGDLS, CDR2 YYNGEE. Trimming took off 0 bases at V and 7 bases at J, with 11 bases between the two ends. CDR3 amino acids: CASSVESFGNIQYF. The CDR3 bases are TGTGCCAGCAGCGTAGAATCTTTCGGGAACATTCAGTACTTC.

This clone was recorded once. V is TRBV6-5 and J is TRBJ1-5; no clear D. Germline V gene data show CDR1 as MNHEY and CDR2 as SVGAGI. This CDR3 has 15 amino acids. V was pared by 7 bases and J by 4 bases, with 17 bases between. Written as DNA, the CDR3 is TGTGCCAGCACCGTCGAGAGGGCCAAGAATCAGCCCCAGCATTTT. It specifies CASTVERAKNQPQHF.

The chain uses TRBV2 and TRBJ1-4; tentative D call: TRBD1 (5 bases). The CDR3 is made up of 12 amino acids. Germline values: CDR1 SNHLY, CDR2 FYNNEI. With 8 bases removed from V and 7 bases from J, the gap between germline ends came to 11 bases. DNA for the CDR3: TGTGCCAGCTTCGCGGGGCGTGAAAAACTGTTTTTT. Amino acid sequence: CASFAGREKLFF.

V is TRBV6-5 and J is TRBJ1-1; tentative D call: TRBD1 (6 bases). Deletions cut 6 bases from V and 5 bases from J, with 16 bases between. Germline loops: CDR1 MNHEY, CDR2 SVGAGI. The CDR3 sequence is 14 residues long. CDR3 protein: CASSRGGARTEAFF. CDR3 DNA: TGTGCCAGCAGCCGGGGGGGGGCGAGGACTGAAGCTTTCTTT.